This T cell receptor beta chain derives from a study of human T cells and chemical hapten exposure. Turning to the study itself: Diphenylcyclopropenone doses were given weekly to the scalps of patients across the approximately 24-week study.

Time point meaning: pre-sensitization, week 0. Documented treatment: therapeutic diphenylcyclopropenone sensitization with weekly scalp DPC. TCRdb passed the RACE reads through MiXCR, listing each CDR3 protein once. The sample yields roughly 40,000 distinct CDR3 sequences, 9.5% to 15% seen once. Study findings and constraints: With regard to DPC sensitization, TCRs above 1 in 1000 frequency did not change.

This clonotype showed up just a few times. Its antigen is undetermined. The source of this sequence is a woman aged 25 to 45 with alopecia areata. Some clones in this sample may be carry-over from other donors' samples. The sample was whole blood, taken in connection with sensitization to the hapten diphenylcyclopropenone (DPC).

This CDR3 reads CASSLSGQLETQYF. As DNA, the CDR3 is TGTGCCAGCAGTTTGTCGGGACAGCTGGAGACCCAGTACTTC. This chain uses TRBV28 with TRBJ2-5; 7 bases fit TRBD1. The CDR3 loop spans 14 amino acids. Losses at the gene ends were 3 bases for V and 5 bases for J; bases not matched to a gene: 6. Looked up from germline, CDR1 is MDHEN and CDR2 is SYDVKM.